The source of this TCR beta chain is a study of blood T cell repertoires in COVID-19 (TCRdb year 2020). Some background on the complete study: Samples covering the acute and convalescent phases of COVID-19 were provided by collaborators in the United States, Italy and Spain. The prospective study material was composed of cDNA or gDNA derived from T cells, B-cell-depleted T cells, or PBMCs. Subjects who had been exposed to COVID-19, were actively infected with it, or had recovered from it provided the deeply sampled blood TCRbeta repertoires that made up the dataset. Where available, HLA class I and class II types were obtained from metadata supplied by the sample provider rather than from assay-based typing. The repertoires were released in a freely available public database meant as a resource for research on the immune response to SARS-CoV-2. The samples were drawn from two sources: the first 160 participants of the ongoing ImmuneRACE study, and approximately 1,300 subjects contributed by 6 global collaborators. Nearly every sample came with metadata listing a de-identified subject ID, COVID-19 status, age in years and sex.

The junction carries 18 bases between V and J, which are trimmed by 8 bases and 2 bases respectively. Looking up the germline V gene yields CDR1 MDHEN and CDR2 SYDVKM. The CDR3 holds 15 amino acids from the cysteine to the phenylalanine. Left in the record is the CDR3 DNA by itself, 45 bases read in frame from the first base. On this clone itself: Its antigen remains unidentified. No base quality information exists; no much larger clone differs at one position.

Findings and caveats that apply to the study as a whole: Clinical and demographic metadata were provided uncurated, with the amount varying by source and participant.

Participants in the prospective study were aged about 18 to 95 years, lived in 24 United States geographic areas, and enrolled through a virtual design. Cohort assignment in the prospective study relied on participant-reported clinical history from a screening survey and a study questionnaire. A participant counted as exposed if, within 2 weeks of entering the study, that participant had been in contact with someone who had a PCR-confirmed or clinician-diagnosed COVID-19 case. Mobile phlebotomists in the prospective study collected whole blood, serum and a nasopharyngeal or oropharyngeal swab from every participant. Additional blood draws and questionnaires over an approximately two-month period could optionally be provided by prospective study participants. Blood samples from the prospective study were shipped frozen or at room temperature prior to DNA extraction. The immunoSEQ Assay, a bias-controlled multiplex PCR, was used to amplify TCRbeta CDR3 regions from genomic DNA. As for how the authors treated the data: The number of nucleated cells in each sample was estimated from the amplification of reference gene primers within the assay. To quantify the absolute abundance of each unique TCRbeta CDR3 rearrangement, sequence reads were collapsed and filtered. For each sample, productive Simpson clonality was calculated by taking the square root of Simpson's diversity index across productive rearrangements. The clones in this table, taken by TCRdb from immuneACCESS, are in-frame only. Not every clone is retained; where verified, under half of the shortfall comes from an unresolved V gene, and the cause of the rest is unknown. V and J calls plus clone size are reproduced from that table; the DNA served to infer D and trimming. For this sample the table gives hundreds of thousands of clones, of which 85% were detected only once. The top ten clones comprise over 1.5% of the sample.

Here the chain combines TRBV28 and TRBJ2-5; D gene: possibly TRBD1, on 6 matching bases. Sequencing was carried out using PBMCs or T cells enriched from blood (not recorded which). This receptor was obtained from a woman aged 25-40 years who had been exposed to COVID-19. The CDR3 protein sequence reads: CASPGQLNRQETQYF. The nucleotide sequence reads TGTGCCAGCCCGGGACAATTGAATCGACAAGAGACCCAGTACTTC.